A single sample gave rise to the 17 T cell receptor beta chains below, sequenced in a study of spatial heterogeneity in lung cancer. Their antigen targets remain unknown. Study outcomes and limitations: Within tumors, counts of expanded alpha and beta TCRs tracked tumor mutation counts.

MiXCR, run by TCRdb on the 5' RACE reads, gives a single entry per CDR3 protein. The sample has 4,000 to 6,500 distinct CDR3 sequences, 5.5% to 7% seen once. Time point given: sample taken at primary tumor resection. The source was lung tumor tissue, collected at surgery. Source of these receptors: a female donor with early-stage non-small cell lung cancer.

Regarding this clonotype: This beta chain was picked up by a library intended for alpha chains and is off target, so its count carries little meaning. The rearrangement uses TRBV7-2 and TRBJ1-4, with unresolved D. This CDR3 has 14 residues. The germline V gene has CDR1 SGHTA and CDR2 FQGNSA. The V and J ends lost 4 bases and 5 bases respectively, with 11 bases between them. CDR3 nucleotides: TGTGCCAGCAGCTCCGGGATAACCAATGAAAAACTGTTTTTT. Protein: CASSSGITNEKLFF.

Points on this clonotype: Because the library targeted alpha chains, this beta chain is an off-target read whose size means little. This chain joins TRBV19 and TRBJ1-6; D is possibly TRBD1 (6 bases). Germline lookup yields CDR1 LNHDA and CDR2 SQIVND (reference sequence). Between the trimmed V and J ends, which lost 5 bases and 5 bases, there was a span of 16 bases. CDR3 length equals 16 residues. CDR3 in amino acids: CASSDSPDSNNSPLHF. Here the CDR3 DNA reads TGTGCCAGTAGTGACTCTCCGGACAGTAATAATTCACCCCTCCACTTT.

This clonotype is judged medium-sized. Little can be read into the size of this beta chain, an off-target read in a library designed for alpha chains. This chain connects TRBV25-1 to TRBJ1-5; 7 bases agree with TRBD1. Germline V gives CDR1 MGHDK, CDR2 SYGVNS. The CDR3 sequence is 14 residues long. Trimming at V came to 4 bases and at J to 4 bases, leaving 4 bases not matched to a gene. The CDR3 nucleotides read TGTGCCAGCAGTGCGGCAGGGGGAAATCAGCCCCAGCATTTT. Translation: CASSAAGGNQPQHF. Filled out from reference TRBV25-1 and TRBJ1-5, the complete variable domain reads EADIYQTPRYLVIGTGKKITLECSQTMGHDKMYWYQQDPGMELHLIHYSYGVNSTEKGDLSSESTVSRIRTEHFPLTLESARPSHTSQYLCASSAAGGNQPQHFGDGTRLSIL.

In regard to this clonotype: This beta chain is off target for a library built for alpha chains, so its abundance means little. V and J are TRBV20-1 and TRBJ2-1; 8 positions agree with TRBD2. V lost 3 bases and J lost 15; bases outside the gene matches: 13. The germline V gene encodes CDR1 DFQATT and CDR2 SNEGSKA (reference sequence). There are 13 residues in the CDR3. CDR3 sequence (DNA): TGCAGTGCTAGGAATGCAGTTGGGGGACTAGGGTTCTTC. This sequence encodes CSARNAVGGLGFF.

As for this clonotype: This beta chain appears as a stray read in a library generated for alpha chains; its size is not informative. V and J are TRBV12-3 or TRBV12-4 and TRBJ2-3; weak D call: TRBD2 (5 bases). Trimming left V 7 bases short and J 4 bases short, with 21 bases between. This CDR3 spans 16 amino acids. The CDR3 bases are TGTGCCAGCACCCTGGGAGTTGGGTTGGTCGCAGATACGCAGTATTTT. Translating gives CASTLGVGLVADTQYF.

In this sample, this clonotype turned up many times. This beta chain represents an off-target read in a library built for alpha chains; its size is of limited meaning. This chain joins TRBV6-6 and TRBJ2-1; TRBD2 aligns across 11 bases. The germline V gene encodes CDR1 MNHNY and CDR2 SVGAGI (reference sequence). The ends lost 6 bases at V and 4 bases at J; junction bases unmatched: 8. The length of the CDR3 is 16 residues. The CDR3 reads CASSPGLAGLYNEQFF. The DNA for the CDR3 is TGTGCCAGCAGCCCAGGACTAGCGGGCCTTTACAATGAGCAGTTCTTC.

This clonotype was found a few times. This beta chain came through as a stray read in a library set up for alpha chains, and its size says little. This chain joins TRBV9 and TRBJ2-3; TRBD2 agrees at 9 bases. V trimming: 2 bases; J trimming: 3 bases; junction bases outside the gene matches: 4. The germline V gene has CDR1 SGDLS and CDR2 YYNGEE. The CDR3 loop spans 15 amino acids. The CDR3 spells CASSVGGGATDTQYF. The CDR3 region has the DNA TGTGCCAGCAGCGTTGGCGGGGGGGCAACAGATACGCAGTATTTT.

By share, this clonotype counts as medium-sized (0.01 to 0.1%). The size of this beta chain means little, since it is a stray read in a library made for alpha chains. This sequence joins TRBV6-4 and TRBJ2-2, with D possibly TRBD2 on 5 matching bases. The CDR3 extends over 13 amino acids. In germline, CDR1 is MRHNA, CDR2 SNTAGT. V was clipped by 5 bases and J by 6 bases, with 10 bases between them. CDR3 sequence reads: CASSRDWAGELFF. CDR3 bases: TGTGCCAGCAGTCGGGATTGGGCCGGGGAGCTGTTTTTT.

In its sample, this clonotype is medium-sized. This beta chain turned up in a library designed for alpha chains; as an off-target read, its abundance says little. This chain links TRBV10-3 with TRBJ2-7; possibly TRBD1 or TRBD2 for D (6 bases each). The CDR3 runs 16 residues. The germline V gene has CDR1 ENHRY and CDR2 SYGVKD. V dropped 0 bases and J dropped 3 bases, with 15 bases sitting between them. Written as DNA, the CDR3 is TGTGCCATCAGTGAGTCAACGGGGGCGGAGGGCTACGAGCAGTACTTC. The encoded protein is CAISESTGAEGYEQYF.

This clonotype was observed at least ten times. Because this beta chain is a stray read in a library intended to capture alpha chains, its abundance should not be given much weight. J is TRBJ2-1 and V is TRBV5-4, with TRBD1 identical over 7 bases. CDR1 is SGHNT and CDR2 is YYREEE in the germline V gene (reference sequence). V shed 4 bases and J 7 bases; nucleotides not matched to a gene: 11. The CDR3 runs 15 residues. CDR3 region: CASSAQGVFGNEQFF. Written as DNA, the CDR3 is TGTGCCAGCAGCGCGCAGGGGGTTTTTGGGAATGAGCAGTTCTTC.

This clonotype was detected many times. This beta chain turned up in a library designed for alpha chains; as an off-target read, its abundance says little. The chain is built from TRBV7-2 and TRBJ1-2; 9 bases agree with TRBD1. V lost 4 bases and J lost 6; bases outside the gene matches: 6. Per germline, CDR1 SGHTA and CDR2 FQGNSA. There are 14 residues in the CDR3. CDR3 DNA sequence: TGTGCCAGCAGCTACGGGACAGGGAGAGATGGCTACACCTTC. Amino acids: CASSYGTGRDGYTF. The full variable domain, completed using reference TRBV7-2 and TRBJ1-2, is GAGVSQSPSNKVTEKGKDVELRCDPISGHTALYWYRQSLGQGLEFLIYFQGNSAPDKSGLPSDRFSAERTGGSVSTLTIQRTQQEDSAVYLCASSYGTGRDGYTFGSGTRLTVV.

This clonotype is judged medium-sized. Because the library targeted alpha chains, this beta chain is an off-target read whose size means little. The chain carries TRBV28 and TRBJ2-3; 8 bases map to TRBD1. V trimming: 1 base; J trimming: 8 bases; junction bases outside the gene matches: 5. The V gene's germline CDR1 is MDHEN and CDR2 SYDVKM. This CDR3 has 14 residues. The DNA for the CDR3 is TGTGCCAGCAGTTTATCCGGACAGGGAGGTACGCAGTATTTT. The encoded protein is CASSLSGQGGTQYF. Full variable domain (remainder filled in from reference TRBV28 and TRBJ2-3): DVKVTQSSRYLVKRTGEKVFLECVQDMDHENMFWYRQDPGLGLRLIYFSYDVKMKEKGDIPEGYSVSREKKERFSLILESASTNQTSMYLCASSLSGQGGTQYFGPGTRLTVL.

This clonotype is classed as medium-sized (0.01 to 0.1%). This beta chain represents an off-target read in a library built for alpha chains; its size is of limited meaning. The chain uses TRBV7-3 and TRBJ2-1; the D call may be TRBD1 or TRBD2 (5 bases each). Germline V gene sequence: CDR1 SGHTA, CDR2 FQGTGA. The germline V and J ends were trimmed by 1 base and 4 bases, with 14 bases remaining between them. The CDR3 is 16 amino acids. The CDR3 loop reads CASSLMGRASYNEQFF. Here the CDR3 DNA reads TGTGCCAGCAGCTTAATGGGGCGGGCGTCGTACAATGAGCAGTTCTTC.

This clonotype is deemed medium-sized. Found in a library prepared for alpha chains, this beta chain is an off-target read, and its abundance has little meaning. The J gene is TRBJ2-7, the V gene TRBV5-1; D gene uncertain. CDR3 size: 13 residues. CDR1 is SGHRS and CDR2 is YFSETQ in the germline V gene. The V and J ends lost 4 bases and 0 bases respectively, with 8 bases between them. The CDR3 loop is CASSIGSSYEQYF. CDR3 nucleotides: TGCGCCAGCAGCATAGGAAGCTCCTACGAGCAGTACTTC.

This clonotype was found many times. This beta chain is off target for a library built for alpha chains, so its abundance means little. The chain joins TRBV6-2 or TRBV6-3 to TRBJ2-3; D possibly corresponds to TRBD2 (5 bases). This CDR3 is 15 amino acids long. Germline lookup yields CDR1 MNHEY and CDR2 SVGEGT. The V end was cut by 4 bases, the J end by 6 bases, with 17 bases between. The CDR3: CASSFISEGVDTQYF. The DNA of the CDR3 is TGTGCCAGCAGTTTTATTAGCGAGGGAGTCGATACGCAGTATTTT.

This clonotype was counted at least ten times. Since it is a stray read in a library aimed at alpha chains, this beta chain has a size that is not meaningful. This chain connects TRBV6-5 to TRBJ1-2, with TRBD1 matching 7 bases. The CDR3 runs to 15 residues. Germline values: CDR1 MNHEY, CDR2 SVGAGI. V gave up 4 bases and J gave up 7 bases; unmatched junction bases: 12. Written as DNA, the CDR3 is TGTGCCAGCAGTTCCTACAACGAAGGGGGCCTTGGCTACACCTTC. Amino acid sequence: CASSSYNEGGLGYTF.

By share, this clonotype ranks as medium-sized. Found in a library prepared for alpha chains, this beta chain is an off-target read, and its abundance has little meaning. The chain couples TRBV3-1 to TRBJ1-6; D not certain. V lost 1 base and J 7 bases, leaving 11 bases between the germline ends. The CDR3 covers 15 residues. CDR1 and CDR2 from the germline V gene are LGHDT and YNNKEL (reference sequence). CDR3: CASSQGAGLNSPLHF. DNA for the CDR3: TGTGCCAGCAGCCAAGGGGCAGGCCTAAATTCACCCCTCCACTTT.